The 3 T cell receptor beta chains listed next were all sequenced from one sample in a study of cytomegalovirus exposure and HLA in healthy donors (dated 2017 in TCRdb). The library was produced with the immunoSEQ multiplex PCR assay. TCRdb limited this immuneACCESS table to in-frame rearrangements with V and J called. A share of clones is missing; checked studies link under half to unresolved V genes, and the rest is unexplained. This sample lists about 330,000 clones; roughly 89% were detected once. The top ten hold about 0.8% of the sample. Sequencing used PBMCs. Every receptor here comes from a woman between 18 and 30 years old in good health and CMV-seronegative.

The chain combines TRBV9 with TRBJ1-1; no definite D call. The CDR3 is 13 residues long. The V gene's germline CDR1 is SGDLS and CDR2 YYNGEE. The V end was cut by 5 bases, the J end by 0 bases, with 8 bases between. CDR3 protein: CASSGIMNTEAFF. The DNA for the CDR3 is TGTGCCAGCAGTGGCATAATGAACACTGAAGCTTTCTTT.

This clone was recorded once. The chain has TRBV7-3 and TRBJ2-2, with TRBD2 matching over 9 bases. This CDR3 spans 15 amino acids. V was clipped by 5 bases and J by 8 bases; unmatched bases: 9. CDR1 SGHTA and CDR2 FQGTGA come from the germline V gene. The CDR3 bases are TGTGCCAGCAGCCCAAGAGGCGGGAGGGCAGGGGAGCTGTTTTTT. Protein: CASSPRGGRAGELFF.

This chain uses TRBV6-1 with TRBJ1-1, with D unclear. This CDR3 contains 14 residues. Trimming shortened V by 8 bases and J by 2 bases, and 15 bases separated the two germline ends. Germline CDR1 reads MNHNS; CDR2 reads SASEGT. CDR3 in amino acids: CASGSGLTNTEAFF. Written as DNA, the CDR3 is TGTGCCAGCGGTAGCGGACTTACAAACACTGAAGCTTTCTTT.